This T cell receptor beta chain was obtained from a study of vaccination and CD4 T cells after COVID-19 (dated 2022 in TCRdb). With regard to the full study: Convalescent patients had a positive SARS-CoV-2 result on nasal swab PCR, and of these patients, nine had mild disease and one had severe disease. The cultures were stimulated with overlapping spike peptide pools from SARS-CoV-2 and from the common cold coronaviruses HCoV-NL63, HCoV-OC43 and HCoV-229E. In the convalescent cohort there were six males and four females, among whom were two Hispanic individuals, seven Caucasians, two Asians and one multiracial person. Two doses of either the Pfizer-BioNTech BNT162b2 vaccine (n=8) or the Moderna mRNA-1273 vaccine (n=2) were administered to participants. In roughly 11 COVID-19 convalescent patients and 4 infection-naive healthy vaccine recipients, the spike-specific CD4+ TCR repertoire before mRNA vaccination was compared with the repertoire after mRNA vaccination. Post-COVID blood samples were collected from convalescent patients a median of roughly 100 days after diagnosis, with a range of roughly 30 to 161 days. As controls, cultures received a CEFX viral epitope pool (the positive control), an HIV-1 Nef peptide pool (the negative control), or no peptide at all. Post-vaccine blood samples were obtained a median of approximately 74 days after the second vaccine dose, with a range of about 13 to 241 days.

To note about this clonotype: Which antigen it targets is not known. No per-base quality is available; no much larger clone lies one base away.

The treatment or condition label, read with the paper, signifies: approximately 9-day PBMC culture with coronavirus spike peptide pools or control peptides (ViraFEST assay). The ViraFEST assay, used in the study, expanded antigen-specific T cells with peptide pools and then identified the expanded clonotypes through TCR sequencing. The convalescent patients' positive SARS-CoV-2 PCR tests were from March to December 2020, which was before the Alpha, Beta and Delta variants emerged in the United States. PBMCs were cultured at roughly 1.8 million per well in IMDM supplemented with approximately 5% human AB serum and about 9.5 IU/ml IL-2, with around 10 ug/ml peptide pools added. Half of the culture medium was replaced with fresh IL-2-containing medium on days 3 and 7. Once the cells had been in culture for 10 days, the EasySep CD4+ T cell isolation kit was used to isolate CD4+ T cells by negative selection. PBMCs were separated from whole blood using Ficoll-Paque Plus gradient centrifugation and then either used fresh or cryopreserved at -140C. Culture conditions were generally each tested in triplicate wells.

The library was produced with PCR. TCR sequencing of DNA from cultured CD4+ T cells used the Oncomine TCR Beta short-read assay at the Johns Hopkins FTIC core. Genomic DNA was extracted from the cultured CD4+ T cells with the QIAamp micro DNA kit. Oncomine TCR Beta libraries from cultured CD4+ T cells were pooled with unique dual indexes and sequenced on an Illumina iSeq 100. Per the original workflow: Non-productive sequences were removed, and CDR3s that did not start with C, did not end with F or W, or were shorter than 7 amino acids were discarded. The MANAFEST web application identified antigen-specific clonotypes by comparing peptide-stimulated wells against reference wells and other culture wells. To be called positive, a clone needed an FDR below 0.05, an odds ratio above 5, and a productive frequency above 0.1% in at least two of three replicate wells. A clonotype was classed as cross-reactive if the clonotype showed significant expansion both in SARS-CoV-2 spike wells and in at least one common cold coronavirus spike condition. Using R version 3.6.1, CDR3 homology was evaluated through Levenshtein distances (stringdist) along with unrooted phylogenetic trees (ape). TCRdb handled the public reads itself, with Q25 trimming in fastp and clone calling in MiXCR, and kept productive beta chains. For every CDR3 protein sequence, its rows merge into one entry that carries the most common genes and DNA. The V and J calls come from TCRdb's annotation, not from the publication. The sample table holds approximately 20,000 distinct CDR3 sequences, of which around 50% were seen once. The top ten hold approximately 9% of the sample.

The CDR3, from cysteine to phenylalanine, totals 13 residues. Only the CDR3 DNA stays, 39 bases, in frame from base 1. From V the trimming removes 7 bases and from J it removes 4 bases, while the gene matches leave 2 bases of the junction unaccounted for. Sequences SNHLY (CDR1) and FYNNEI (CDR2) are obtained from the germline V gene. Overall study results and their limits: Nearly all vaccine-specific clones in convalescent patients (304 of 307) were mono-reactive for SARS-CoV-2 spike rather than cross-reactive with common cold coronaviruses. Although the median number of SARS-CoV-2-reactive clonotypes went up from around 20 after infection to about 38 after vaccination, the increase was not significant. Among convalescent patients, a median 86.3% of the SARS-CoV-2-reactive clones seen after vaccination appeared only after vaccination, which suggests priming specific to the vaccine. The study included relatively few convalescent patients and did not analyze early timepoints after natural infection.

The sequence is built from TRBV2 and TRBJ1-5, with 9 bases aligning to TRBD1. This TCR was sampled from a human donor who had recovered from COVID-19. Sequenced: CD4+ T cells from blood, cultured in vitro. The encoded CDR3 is CASNGQGNQPQHF. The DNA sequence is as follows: TGTGCCAGCAACGGACAGGGGAATCAGCCCCAGCATTTT.